This TCR beta chain was recorded in a study of shared clonotypes between healthy human individuals. The method was immunoSEQ multiplex PCR; TCRdb's version includes in-frame clones alone and lacks a portion of them. Of about 590,000 clones in the sample, about 95% were seen once. CD45RO-negative cells were positively selected for CCR7, leaving out terminally differentiated effector memory CD45RA+ cells. Germline assignment: CDR1 MNHEY and CDR2 SMNVEV (reference sequence). Trimming pared 5 bases from V and 2 bases from J, leaving 10 bases between. The CDR3 is 13 amino acids. Sequencing input: naive CD8+ T cells sorted from blood. This TCR was sampled from a woman aged 25-40 years in good health. The chain uses TRBV27 and TRBJ2-7, with D possibly TRBD2 on 5 matching bases. The DNA of the CDR3 is TGTGCCAGCAGTCCGGGGAAGACCTACGAGCAGTACTTC. Amino acid sequence: CASSPGKTYEQYF.